The rows below give T cell receptor beta chains drawn from one sample of a study of T-cell reconstitution after alpha-beta-depleted transplantation in children. TCRdb fed the PCR reads into MiXCR, producing one record per CDR3 protein. The table shows approximately 170,000 distinct CDR3 sequences, with 8.5% to 14% occurring only once. The sequencing used PBMCs, collected before TCRalphabeta/CD19-depleted stem cell transplant. These receptors all stem from a boy aged 2-9 years with acute myeloid leukemia, due to receive a stem cell transplant. CDR3s include the opening cysteine and the closing phenylalanine or tryptophan. D genes are given only for firm matches. Some rows mark clone size as missing; the rest say once, few, many or name a class of expanded clone.

J gene	D gene	clone size	V gene	CDR3 protein	CDR3 DNA
TRBJ1-5	.	many	TRBV5-1	CASSLWPNQPQHF	TGCGCCAGCAGCTTGTGGCCCAATCAGCCCCAGCATTTT
TRBJ1-5	.	.	TRBV24-1	CATSDSNSNQPQHF	TGTGCCACCAGTGACAGTAATAGCAATCAGCCCCAGCATTTT
TRBJ1-1	.	many	TRBV11-1	CASSVQGSNTEAFF	TGTGCCAGCAGCGTACAGGGTTCTAACACTGAAGCTTTCTTT
TRBJ2-7	.	many	TRBV20-1	CSAPRWGASYEQYF	TGCAGTGCTCCCCGATGGGGGGCCTCCTACGAGCAGTACTTC
TRBJ1-2	.	many	TRBV20-1	CSARDLDGNYGYTF	TGCAGTGCTAGAGATCTGGACGGAAACTATGGCTACACCTTC
TRBJ1-1	.	many	TRBV12-3/TRBV12-4	CASSLGPRSAFF	TGTGCCAGCAGTTTGGGCCCCCGGTCAGCTTTCTTT
TRBJ2-3	TRBD2	many	TRBV29-1	CSVRLYSGGAGDTQYF	TGCAGCGTGCGGCTTTATAGCGGGGGGGCCGGAGATACGCAGTATTTT
TRBJ2-3	.	many	TRBV20-1	CSATERVSSTDTQYF	TGCAGTGCTACCGAACGGGTATCTAGCACAGATACGCAGTATTTT
TRBJ2-2	.	few	TRBV25-1	CASSSTAGILPPGELFF	TGTGCCAGCAGTTCGACGGCAGGGATTCTACCTCCCGGGGAGCTGTTTTTT
TRBJ1-3	.	many	TRBV20-1	CSAGGETGNTIYF	TGCAGTGCTGGGGGGGAGACTGGAAACACCATATATTTT
TRBJ2-4	TRBD1	many	TRBV9	CASRARDRGFKNIQYF	TGTGCCAGCAGGGCTCGGGACAGGGGATTCAAAAACATTCAGTACTTC
TRBJ1-4	.	many	TRBV20-1	CSARDSGRPGSEKLFF	TGCAGTGCTAGAGATTCCGGTAGACCAGGGAGTGAAAAACTGTTTTTT
TRBJ1-2	.	many	TRBV5-1	CASSNEQVLGVHGYTF	TGCGCCAGCAGCAACGAACAGGTGCTGGGGGTCCATGGCTACACCTTC
TRBJ2-7	TRBD1	many	TRBV2	CASTPGQGYEQYF	TGTGCCAGCACGCCGGGACAGGGTTACGAGCAGTACTTC
TRBJ2-1	TRBD2	few	TRBV9	CASSGGLAGPTSSYNEQFF	TGTGCCAGCAGCGGCGGACTAGCGGGACCGACTAGCTCCTACAATGAGCAGTTCTTC
TRBJ2-5	TRBD2	many	TRBV14	CASSQVGGRETQYF	TGTGCCAGCAGCCAAGTCGGCGGGAGAGAGACCCAGTACTTC
TRBJ1-6	.	many	TRBV25-1	CASRAGENNSPLHF	TGTGCCAGCAGAGCCGGGGAAAATAATTCACCCCTCCACTTT
TRBJ1-1	.	many	TRBV29-1	CSVLTGIMNTEAFF	TGCAGCGTCCTTACAGGGATTATGAACACTGAAGCTTTCTTT
TRBJ1-6	.	many	TRBV7-9	CASSLAGVNSPLHF	TGTGCCAGCAGCTTAGCGGGGGTTAATTCACCCCTCCACTTT
TRBJ2-5	.	many	TRBV7-2	CASTRKVGTQETQYF	TGTGCCAGCACCCGCAAAGTGGGCACCCAAGAGACCCAGTACTTC
TRBJ2-3	.	many	TRBV24-1	CATSDPRSASRDTQYF	TGTGCCACCAGTGATCCCCGGTCGGCCTCGAGAGATACGCAGTATTTT
TRBJ2-3	TRBD2	.	TRBV4-1	CASRPLGSGAGGRPRKTDTQYF	TGCGCCAGCAGACCGCTGGGATCGGGAGCGGGAGGGCGTCCCAGAAAAACAGATACGCAGTATTTT
TRBJ2-7	TRBD1	many	TRBV9	CASSVGTGGEYEQYF	TGTGCCAGCAGCGTAGGAACAGGGGGCGAATACGAGCAGTACTTC
TRBJ2-3	.	.	TRBV19	CASTRQGTDTQYF	TGTGCCAGTACCCGACAGGGCACAGATACGCAGTATTTT
TRBJ2-1	TRBD2	many	TRBV13	CASSPTGTSEGGEQFF	TGTGCCAGCAGCCCTACCGGGACTAGCGAAGGGGGTGAGCAGTTCTTC
TRBJ2-2	.	many	TRBV7-9	CASSSSSNTGELFF	TGTGCCAGCAGCTCGTCGAGCAACACCGGGGAGCTGTTTTTT
TRBJ2-7	TRBD2	many	TRBV25-1	CASSEHQTSGSDEQYF	TGTGCCAGCAGTGAACACCAGACTAGCGGGAGCGACGAGCAGTACTTC
TRBJ1-4	.	many	TRBV11-2	CASSSRTAGEKLFF	TGTGCCAGCAGTTCCAGGACAGCCGGGGAAAAACTGTTTTTT
TRBJ1-1	.	many	TRBV7-2	CASSLVRGEGEAFF	TGTGCCAGCAGCTTAGTACGGGGGGAGGGTGAAGCTTTCTTT
TRBJ2-3	TRBD1	.	TRBV25-1	CASNNRGLGTDTQYF	TGTGCCAGTAATAACAGGGGGCTCGGCACAGATACGCAGTATTTT
TRBJ1-1	.	.	TRBV18	CASSPPVHTEAFF	TGTGCCAGCTCACCACCCGTTCACACTGAAGCTTTCTTT
TRBJ1-1	.	many	TRBV9	CASSPGQSPRAAFF	TGTGCCAGCAGCCCCGGGCAATCTCCCCGGGCTGCTTTCTTT
TRBJ2-6	.	.	TRBV28	CASSLYPGANVLTF	TGTGCCAGCAGTTTATATCCTGGGGCCAACGTCCTGACTTTC
TRBJ2-7	.	.	TRBV12-2	CASRSILAGDPYEQYF	TGTGCAAGTCGCTCAATACTAGCGGGAGACCCCTACGAGCAGTACTTC
TRBJ1-2	.	many	TRBV18	CASSRNPPTGSQGGNYGYTF	TGTGCCAGCTCACGGAATCCCCCAACAGGGTCTCAAGGAGGCAACTATGGCTACACCTTC
TRBJ1-4	.	many	TRBV20-1	CSAIDSSTNEKLFF	TGCAGTGCGATCGACAGTTCAACTAATGAAAAACTGTTTTTT
TRBJ2-5	.	many	TRBV6-5	CASSYSVSGGEKTQYF	TGTGCCAGCAGTTACTCGGTGTCCGGGGGCGAAAAGACCCAGTACTTC
TRBJ1-5	TRBD1	.	TRBV30	CAWSATLQGDLQPQHF	TGTGCCTGGAGTGCTACGTTACAGGGGGATCTTCAGCCCCAGCATTTT
TRBJ2-3	.	many	TRBV7-2	CASSLVGGTDTQYF	TGTGCCAGCAGCTTAGTTGGTGGCACAGATACGCAGTATTTT
TRBJ2-1	.	many	TRBV10-1	CASSETYNEQFF	TGCGCCAGCAGTGAGACCTACAATGAGCAGTTCTTC
TRBJ2-7	.	many	TRBV30	CAWGDPTEYEQYF	TGTGCCTGGGGGGACCCGACAGAGTACGAGCAGTACTTC
TRBJ1-3	.	many	TRBV4-1	CASSQVGKEIGNTIYF	TGCGCCAGCAGCCAAGTGGGAAAGGAAATCGGAAACACCATATATTTT
TRBJ2-1	.	many	TRBV20-1	CSAPEGGTYNEQFF	TGCAGTGCGCCGGAGGGGGGTACCTACAATGAGCAGTTCTTC
TRBJ2-5	.	many	TRBV7-2	CASSVLGGGETQYF	TGTGCCAGCAGCGTACTAGGGGGGGGAGAGACCCAGTACTTC
TRBJ1-1	.	many	TRBV7-9	CASSSSDHLKGTEAFF	TGTGCCAGCAGCTCATCGGACCACTTAAAAGGGACTGAAGCTTTCTTT
TRBJ2-3	TRBD1	many	TRBV5-5	CASSIQGRTDTQYF	TGTGCCAGCAGCATACAGGGGAGAACAGATACGCAGTATTTT
TRBJ2-6	.	many	TRBV20-1	CSARPIGANVLTF	TGCAGTGCTAGACCTATTGGGGCCAACGTCCTGACTTTC